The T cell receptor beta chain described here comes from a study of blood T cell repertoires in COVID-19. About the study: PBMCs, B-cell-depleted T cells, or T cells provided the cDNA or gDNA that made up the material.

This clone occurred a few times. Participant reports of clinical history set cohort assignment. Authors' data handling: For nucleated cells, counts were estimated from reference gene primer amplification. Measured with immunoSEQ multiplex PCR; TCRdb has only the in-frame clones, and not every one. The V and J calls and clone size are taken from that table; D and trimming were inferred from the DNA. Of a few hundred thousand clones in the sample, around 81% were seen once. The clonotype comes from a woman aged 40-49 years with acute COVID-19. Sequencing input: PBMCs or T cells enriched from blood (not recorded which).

The CDR3 loop is CASSVGEGRTQYF. The CDR3 DNA is TGTGCCAGCAGCGTAGGGGAGGGCAGAACACAGTACTTC. V and J are TRBV9 and TRBJ2-4, with 7 nucleotides matching TRBD2. Germline-derived CDR1 and CDR2 are SGDLS and YYNGEE. CDR3 length: 13 amino acids. The J segment lost 13 bases and the V segment lost 0 bases, leaving 7 bases of the junction unmatched. Supplemented by reference TRBV9 and TRBJ2-4, the full variable domain reads DSGVTQTPKHLITATGQRVTLRCSPRSGDLSVYWYQQSLDQGLQFLIQYYNGEERAKGNILERFSAQQFPDLHSELNLSSLELGDSALYFCASSVGEGRTQYFGAGTRLSVL.